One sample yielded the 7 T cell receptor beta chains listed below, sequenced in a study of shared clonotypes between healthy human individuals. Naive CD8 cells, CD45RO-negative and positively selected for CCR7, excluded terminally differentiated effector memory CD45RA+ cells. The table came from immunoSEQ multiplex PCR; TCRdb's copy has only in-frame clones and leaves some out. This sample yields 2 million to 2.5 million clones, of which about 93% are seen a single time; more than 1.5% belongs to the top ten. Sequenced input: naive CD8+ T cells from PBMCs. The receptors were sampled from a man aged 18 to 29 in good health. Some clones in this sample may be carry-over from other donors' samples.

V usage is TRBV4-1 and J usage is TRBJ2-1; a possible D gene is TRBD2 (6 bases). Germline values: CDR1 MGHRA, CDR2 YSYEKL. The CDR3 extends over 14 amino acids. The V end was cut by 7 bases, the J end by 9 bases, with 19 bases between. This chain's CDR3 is CASTQRGLGGEQFF. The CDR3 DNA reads TGCGCCAGCACCCAGAGAGGCCTGGGGGGTGAGCAGTTCTTC.

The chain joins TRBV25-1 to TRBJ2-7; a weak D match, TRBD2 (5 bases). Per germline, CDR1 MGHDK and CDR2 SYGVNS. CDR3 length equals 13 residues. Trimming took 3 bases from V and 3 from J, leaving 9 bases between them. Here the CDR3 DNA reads TGTGCCAGCAGTGAGGTGGGGAGCTACGAGCAGTACTTC. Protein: CASSEVGSYEQYF.

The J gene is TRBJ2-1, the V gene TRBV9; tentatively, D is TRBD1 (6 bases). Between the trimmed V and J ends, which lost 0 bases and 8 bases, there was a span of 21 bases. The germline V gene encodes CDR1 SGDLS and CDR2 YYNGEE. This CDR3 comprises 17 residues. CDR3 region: CASSVASRGTGPDEQFF. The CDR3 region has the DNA TGTGCCAGCAGCGTAGCTTCCAGGGGAACCGGGCCAGATGAGCAGTTCTTC.

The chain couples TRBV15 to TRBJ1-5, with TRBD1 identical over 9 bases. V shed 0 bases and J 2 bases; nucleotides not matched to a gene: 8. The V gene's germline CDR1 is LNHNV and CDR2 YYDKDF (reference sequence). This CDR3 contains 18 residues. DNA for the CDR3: TGTGCCACCAGCAGAGATATAGGGGACAGGGTCGGCAATCAGCCCCAGCATTTT. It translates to CATSRDIGDRVGNQPQHF.

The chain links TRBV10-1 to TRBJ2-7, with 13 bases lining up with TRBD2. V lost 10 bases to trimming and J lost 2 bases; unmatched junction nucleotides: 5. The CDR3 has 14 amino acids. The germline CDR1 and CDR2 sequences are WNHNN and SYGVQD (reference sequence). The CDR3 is CAIQTSGRPYEQYF. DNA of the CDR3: TGCGCCATCCAGACTAGCGGGAGGCCCTACGAGCAGTACTTC.

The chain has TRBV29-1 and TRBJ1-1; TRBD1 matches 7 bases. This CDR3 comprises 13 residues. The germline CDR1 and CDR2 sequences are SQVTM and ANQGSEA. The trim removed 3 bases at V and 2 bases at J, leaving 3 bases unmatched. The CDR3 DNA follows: TGCAGCGTTGAGGGGACAGATAACACTGAAGCTTTCTTT. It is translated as CSVEGTDNTEAFF. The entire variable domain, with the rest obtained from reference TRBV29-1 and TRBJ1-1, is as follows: SAVISQKPSRDICQRGTSLTIQCQVDSQVTMMFWYRQQPGQSLTLIATANQGSEATYESGFVIDKFPISRPNLTFSTLTVSNMSPEDSSIYLCSVEGTDNTEAFFGQGTRLTVV.

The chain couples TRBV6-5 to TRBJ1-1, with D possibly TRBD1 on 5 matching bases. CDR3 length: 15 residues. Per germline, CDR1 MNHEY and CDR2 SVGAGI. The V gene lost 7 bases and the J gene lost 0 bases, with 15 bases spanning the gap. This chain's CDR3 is CASTHRRGMNTEAFF. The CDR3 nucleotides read TGTGCCAGCACCCACCGGCGGGGGATGAACACTGAAGCTTTCTTT.